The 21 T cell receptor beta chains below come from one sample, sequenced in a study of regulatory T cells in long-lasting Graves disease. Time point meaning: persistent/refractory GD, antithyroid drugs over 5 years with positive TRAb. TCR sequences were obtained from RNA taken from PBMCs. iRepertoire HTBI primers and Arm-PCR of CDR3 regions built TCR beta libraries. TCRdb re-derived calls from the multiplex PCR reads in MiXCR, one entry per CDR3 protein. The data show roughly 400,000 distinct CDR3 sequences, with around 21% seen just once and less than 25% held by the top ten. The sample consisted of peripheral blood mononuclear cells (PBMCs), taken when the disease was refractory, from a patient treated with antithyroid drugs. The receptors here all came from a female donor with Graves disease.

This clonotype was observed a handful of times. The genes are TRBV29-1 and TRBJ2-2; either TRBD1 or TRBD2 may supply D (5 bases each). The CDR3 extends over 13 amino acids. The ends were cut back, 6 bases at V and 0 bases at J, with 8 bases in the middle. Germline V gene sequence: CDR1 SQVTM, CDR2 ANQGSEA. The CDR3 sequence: CSVGESNTGELFF. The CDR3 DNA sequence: TGCAGCGTAGGGGAGTCGAACACCGGGGAGCTGTTTTTT.

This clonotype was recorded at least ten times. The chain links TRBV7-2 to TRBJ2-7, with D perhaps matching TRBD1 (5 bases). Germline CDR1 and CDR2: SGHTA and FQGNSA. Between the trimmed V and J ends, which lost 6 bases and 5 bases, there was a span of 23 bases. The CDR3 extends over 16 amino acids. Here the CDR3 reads CASSPGIGRPGNEQYF. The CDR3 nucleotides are TGTGCCAGCAGTCCAGGGATTGGCCGCCCGGGTAACGAGCAGTACTTC.

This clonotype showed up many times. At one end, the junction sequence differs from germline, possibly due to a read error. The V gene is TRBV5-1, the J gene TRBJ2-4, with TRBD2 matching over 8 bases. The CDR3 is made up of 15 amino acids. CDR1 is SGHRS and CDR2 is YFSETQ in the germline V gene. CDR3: CASSLAGLAKNIQYF. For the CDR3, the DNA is TGTGCCAGCAGCTTAGCGGGACTAGCCAAAAACATTCAGTACTTC.

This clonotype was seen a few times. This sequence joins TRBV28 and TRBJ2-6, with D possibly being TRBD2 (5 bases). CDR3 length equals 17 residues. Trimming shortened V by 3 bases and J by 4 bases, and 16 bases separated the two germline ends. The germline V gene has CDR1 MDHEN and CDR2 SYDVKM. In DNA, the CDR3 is TGTGCCAGCAGTTTTGCAATGGAGGTGGGAGGGGCCAACGTCCTGACTTTC. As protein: CASSFAMEVGGANVLTF.

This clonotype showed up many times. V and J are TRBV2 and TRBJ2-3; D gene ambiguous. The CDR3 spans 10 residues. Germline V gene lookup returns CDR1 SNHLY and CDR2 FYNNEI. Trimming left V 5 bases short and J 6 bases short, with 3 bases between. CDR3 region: CASSKDTQYF. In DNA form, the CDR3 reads TGTGCCAGCAGTAAGGATACGCAGTATTTT.

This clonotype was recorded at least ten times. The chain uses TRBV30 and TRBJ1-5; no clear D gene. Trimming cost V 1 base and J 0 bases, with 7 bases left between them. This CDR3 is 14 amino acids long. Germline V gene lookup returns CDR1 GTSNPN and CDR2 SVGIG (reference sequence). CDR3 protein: CAWSATHSNQPQHF. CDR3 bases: TGTGCCTGGAGTGCCACACATAGCAATCAGCCCCAGCATTTT.

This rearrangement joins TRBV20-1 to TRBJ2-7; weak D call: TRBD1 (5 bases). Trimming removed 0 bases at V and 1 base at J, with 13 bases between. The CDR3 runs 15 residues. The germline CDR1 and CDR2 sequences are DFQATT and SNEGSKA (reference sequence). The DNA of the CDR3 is TGCAGTGCTAGAGATGAAGACAGAATTTCCTACGAGCAGTACTTC. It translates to CSARDEDRISYEQYF.

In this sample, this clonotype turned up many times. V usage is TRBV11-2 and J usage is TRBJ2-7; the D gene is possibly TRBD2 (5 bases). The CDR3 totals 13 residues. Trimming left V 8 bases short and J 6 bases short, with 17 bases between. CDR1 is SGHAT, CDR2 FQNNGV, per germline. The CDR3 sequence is CASVGETSREQYF. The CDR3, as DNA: TGTGCCAGCGTGGGAGAGACTTCCCGCGAGCAGTACTTC. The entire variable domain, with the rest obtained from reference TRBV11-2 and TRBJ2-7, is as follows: EAGVAQSPRYKIIEKRQSVAFWCNPISGHATLYWYQQILGQGPKLLIQFQNNGVVDDSQLPKDRFSAERLKGVDSTLKIQPAKLEDSAVYLCASVGETSREQYFGPGTRLTVT.

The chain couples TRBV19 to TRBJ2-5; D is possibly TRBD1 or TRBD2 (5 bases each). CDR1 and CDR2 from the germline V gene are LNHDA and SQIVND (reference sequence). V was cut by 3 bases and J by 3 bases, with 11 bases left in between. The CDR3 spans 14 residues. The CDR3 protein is CASSITGLEETQYF. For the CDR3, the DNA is TGTGCCAGTAGTATTACGGGGCTAGAAGAGACCCAGTACTTC.

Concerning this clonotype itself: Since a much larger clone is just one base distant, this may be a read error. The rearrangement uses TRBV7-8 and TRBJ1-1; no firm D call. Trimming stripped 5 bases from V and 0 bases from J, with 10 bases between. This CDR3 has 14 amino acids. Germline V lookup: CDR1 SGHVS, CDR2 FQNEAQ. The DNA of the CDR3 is TGTGCCAGCAGCGTAGTACCTTTGAACACTGAAGCTTTCTTT. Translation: CASSVVPLNTEAFF. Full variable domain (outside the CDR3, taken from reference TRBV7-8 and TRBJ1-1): GAGVSQSPRYKVAKRGQDVALRCDPISGHVSLFWYQQALGQGPEFLTYFQNEAQLDKSGLPSDRFFAERPEGSVSTLKIQRTQQEDSAVYLCASSVVPLNTEAFFGQGTRLTVV.

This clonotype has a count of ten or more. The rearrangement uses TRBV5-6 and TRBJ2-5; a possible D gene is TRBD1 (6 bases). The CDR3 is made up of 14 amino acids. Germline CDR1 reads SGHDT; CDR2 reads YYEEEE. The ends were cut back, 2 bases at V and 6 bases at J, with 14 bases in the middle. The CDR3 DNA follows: TGTGCCAGCAGCTTCAGTACAGGGAAGAAGACCCAGTACTTC. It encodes CASSFSTGKKTQYF.

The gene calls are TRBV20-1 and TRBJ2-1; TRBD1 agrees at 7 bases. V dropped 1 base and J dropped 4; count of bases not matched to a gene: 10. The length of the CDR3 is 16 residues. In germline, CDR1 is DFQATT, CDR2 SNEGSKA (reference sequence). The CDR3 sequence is CSARGGPAGGYNEQFF. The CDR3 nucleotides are TGCAGTGCTAGAGGCGGACCAGCAGGGGGTTACAATGAGCAGTTCTTC.

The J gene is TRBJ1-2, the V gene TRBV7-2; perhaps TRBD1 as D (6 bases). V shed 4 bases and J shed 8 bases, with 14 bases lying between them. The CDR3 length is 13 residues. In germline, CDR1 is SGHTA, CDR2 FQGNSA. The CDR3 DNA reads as TGTGCCAGCAGCTCCCGGAGGGGGGAAGGCTACACCTTC. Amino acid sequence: CASSSRRGEGYTF.

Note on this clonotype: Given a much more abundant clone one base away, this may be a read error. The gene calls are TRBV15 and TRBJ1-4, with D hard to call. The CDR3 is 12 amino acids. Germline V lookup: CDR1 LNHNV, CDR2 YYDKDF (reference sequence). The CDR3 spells CATAHRGEKLSF. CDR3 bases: TGTGCCACGGCCCACCGGGGTGAAAAACTGTCTTTT.

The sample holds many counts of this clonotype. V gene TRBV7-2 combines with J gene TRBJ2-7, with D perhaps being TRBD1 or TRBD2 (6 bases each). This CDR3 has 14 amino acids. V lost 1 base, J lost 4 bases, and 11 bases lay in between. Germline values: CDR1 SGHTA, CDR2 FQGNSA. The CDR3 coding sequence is TGTGCCAGCAGCTTAGGGGGGGCTAAGTACGAGCAGTACTTC. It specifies CASSLGGAKYEQYF.

The CDR3 nucleotides read TGTGCCAGCACATCTCCCGGGACAGGGTACGAGCAGTACTTC. Protein: CASTSPGTGYEQYF. V and J are TRBV6-1 and TRBJ2-7; 9 bases map to TRBD1. The germline gives CDR1 MNHNS, CDR2 SASEGT. The CDR3 extends over 14 amino acids. Trimming at V came to 7 bases and at J to 4 bases, leaving 8 bases not matched to a gene.

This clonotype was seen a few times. CDR3 nucleotides: TGTGCCAGCAGTTCGGTCAATCAGCCCCAGCATTTT. As protein: CASSSVNQPQHF. The chain joins TRBV6-2 or TRBV6-3 to TRBJ1-5; D unclear. The CDR3 runs to 12 residues. CDR1 MNHEY and CDR2 SVGEGT come from the germline V gene. V lost 4 bases and J 3 bases, leaving 4 bases between the germline ends.

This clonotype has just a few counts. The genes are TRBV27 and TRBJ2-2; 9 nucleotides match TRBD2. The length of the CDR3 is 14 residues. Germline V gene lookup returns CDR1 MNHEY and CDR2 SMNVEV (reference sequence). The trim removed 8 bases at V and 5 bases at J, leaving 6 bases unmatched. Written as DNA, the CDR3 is TGTGCCAGCGTAGCGGGAGCGTGGACCGGGGAGCTGTTTTTT. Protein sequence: CASVAGAWTGELFF.

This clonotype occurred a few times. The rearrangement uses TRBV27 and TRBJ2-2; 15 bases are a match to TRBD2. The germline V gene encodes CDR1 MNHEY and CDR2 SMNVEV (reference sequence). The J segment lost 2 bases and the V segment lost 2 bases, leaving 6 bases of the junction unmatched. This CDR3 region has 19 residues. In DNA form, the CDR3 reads TGTGCCAGCAGTTTAAGACCGGGACTAGCGGGAGGAAACACCGGGGAGCTGTTTTTT. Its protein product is CASSLRPGLAGGNTGELFF.

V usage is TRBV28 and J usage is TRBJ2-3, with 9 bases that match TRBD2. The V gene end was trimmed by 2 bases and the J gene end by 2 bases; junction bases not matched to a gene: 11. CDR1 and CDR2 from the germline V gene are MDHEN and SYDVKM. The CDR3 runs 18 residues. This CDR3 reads CASSLARGRVSYTDTQYF. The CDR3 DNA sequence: TGTGCCAGCAGTTTAGCTCGCGGGAGGGTCTCATACACAGATACGCAGTATTTT.

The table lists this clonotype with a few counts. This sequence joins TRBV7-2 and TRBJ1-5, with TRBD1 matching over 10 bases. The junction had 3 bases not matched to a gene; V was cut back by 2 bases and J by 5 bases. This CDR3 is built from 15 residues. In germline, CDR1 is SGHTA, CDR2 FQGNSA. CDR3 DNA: TGTGCCAGCAGCTTATGGGACAGGGGCGATCAGCCCCAGCATTTT. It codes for CASSLWDRGDQPQHF. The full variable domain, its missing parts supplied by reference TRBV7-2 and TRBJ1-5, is GAGVSQSPSNKVTEKGKDVELRCDPISGHTALYWYRQSLGQGLEFLIYFQGNSAPDKSGLPSDRFSAERTGGSVSTLTIQRTQQEDSAVYLCASSLWDRGDQPQHFGDGTRLSIL.